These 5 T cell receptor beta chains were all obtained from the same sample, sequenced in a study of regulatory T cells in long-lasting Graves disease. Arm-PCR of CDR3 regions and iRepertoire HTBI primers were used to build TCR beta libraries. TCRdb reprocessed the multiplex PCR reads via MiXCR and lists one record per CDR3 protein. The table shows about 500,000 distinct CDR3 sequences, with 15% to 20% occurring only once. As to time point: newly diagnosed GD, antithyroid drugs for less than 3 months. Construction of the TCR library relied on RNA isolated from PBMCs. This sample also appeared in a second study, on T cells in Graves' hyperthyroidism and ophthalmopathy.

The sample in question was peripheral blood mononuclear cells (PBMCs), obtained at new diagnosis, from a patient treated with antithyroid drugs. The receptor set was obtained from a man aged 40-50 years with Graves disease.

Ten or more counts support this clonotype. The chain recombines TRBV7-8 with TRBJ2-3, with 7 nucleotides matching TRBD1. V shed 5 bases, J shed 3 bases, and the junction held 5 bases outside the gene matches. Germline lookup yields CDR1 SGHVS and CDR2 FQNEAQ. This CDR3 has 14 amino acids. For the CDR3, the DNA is TGTGCCAGCAGCAGCCGGGACAGAACAGATACGCAGTATTTT. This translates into CASSSRDRTDTQYF.

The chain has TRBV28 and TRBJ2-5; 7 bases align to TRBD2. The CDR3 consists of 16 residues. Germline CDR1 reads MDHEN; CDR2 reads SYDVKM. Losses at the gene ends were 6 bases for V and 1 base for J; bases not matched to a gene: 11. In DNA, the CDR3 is TGTGCCAGCAGCCGCGGGGGTAGCGGGTCCCAAGAGACCCAGTACTTC. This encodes CASSRGGSGSQETQYF.

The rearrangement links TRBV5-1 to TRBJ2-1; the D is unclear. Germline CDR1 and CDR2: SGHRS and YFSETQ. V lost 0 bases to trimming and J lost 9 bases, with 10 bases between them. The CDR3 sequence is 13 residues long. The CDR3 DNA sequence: TGCGCCAGCAGCTTGGATGGTGGGTCTGAGCAGTTCTTC. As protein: CASSLDGGSEQFF.

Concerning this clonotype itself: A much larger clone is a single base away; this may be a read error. The CDR3 reads CVSSLGGSDRTRAAFF. CDR3 coding DNA: TGTGTCAGCAGCCTAGGTGGTTCGGATCGGACCCGAGCAGCTTTCTTT. The chain uses TRBV3-1 and TRBJ1-1; D gene unclear. Germline V gene sequence: CDR1 LGHDT, CDR2 YNNKEL (reference sequence). The CDR3 extends over 16 amino acids.

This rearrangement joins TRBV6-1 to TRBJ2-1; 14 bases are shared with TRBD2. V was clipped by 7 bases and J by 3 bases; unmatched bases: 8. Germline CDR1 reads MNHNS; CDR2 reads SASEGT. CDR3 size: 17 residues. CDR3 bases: TGTGCCAGCACTCCAGGGACTAGCGGGAGAAACTACAATGAGCAGTTCTTC. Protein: CASTPGTSGRNYNEQFF.